This entry lists 17 T cell receptor beta chains sequenced from one sample in a study of blood T cell repertoires in COVID-19. Clones were sequenced by immunoSEQ multiplex PCR, and TCRdb holds only the in-frame ones, with some missing. Seen here are about 100,000 clones, 80% observed once, and the top ten hold roughly 12%. The specimen was peripheral blood. These receptors were obtained from a woman in her seventies with acute or convalescent COVID-19.

The chain carries TRBV19 and TRBJ1-1; 7 bases map to TRBD1. The CDR3 spans 19 residues. The germline V gene has CDR1 LNHDA and CDR2 SQIVND (reference sequence). With V trimmed by 5 bases and J by 11 bases, 29 bases remained unmatched. CDR3 residues: CASSVPGGDDRADPLRAFF. CDR3 DNA sequence: TGTGCCAGTAGTGTCCCTGGGGGTGACGACAGGGCGGACCCCCTGAGGGCTTTCTTT.

This clone was detected once. The chain uses TRBV9 and TRBJ1-2; D possibly corresponds to TRBD1 (6 bases). Germline CDR1 reads SGDLS; CDR2 reads YYNGEE. The CDR3 contains 13 residues. Trimming shortened V by 4 bases and J by 8 bases, and 15 bases separated the two germline ends. CDR3 in DNA: TGTGCCAGCAGCCTAGGGGGAGGGGCCGGCTACACCTTC. It translates to CASSLGGGAGYTF.

The V and J genes are TRBV12-3 or TRBV12-4 and TRBJ2-2; D remains unclear. The length of the CDR3 is 13 residues. Trimming took 11 bases from V and 0 from J, leaving 10 bases between them. The CDR3 DNA follows: TGTGCCGGCCGACAAGCGAACACCGGGGAGCTGTTTTTT. This sequence encodes CAGRQANTGELFF.

The V and J genes are TRBV5-4 and TRBJ1-3; D remains ambiguous. The germline gives CDR1 SGHNT, CDR2 YYREEE (reference sequence). This CDR3 has 15 residues. Trimming shortened V by 0 bases and J by 0 bases, and 7 bases separated the two germline ends. The CDR3 region is CASSLVGSSGNTIYF. The CDR3 DNA reads as TGTGCCAGCAGCTTGGTAGGGAGCTCTGGAAACACCATATATTTT.

This clone was observed once. This chain uses TRBV18 with TRBJ2-4; 7 nucleotides agree with TRBD2. From germline, CDR1 is KGHSH and CDR2 LQKENI. The CDR3 has 14 amino acids. The ends lost 3 bases at V and 6 bases at J; junction bases unmatched: 5. For the CDR3, the DNA is TGTGCCAGCTCACCCTCGGGGGGTGGAAACATTCAGTACTTC. Residues: CASSPSGGGNIQYF.

The chain recombines TRBV19 with TRBJ2-5; the match to TRBD2 covers 7 bases. Germline CDR1 is LNHDA and CDR2 is SQIVND (reference sequence). CDR3 length: 16 residues. J lost 2 bases, V lost 1 base, and 7 bases had no gene match. This chain's CDR3 is CASSIGRGGVQETQYF. As DNA, the CDR3 is TGTGCCAGTAGTATAGGACGGGGAGGGGTTCAAGAGACCCAGTACTTC.

The CDR3 DNA sequence: TGCAGCCCCATAAACGGGGGAGAAAGCTATGGCTACACCTTC. Encoded protein: CSPINGGESYGYTF. This chain uses TRBV29-1 with TRBJ1-2, with a weak D call TRBD1 (5 bases). This CDR3 contains 14 residues. Germline loops: CDR1 SQVTM, CDR2 ANQGSEA. V was cut by 8 bases and J by 4 bases, with 20 bases left in between.

The chain employs TRBV9 and TRBJ1-2; 10 bases are a match to TRBD1. The CDR3 extends over 15 amino acids. CDR1 is SGDLS, CDR2 YYNGEE, per germline. The V gene end was trimmed by 0 bases and the J gene end by 4 bases; junction bases not matched to a gene: 3. Here the CDR3 reads CASSVEGQGVYGYTF. The CDR3 nucleotides read TGTGCCAGCAGCGTAGAAGGACAGGGGGTCTATGGCTACACCTTC.

The chain couples TRBV11-2 to TRBJ2-5; 13 nucleotides line up with TRBD2. CDR3 length: 18 residues. V shed 4 bases and J 0 bases; nucleotides not matched to a gene: 8. Germline CDR1 SGHAT, CDR2 FQNNGV. The CDR3 sequence is CASSSVGLAGMYQETQYF. In DNA, the CDR3 is TGTGCCAGCAGCTCTGTGGGACTAGCGGGGATGTACCAAGAGACCCAGTACTTC.

This clone is a singleton in its sample. This rearrangement joins TRBV11-2 to TRBJ2-7; D perhaps matches TRBD1 (5 bases). The CDR3 is made up of 13 amino acids. V was clipped by 2 bases and J by 5 bases, with 10 bases between them. The germline V gene encodes CDR1 SGHAT and CDR2 FQNNGV. The CDR3 region has the DNA TGTGCCAGCAGCTTATCACAGGCCCACGAGCAGTACTTC. Protein product: CASSLSQAHEQYF.

The table lists this clone with a few counts. The genes are TRBV7-2 and TRBJ1-2, with 9 bases identical to TRBD1. This CDR3 spans 15 amino acids. The V and J ends lost 5 bases and 6 bases, in that order; junction bases with no gene match: 10. CDR1 is SGHTA, CDR2 FQGNSA, per germline. The chain's CDR3 is CASSTPRGDRDGYTF. The CDR3 DNA follows: TGTGCCAGCAGCACCCCCCGGGGGGACAGGGATGGCTACACCTTC.

The chain recombines TRBV4-1 with TRBJ2-3, with D uncertain. Germline V gene sequence: CDR1 MGHRA, CDR2 YSYEKL. This CDR3 has 16 amino acids. V was clipped by 1 base and J by 4 bases, with 15 bases between them. DNA for the CDR3: TGCGCCAGCAGCCAAGTTGCCCAGAGGTTTCCAGATACGCAGTATTTT. Its translation: CASSQVAQRFPDTQYF.

The chain couples TRBV11-3 to TRBJ2-5; D perhaps matches TRBD1 (5 bases). Germline CDR1 reads SGHNT; CDR2 reads YENEEA. V lost 4 bases to trimming and J lost 0 bases, with 6 bases between them. The length of the CDR3 is 13 residues. Written as DNA, the CDR3 is TGTGCCAGCAGCTCAGGGAACCAAGAGACCCAGTACTTC. This sequence encodes CASSSGNQETQYF.

The chain joins TRBV2 to TRBJ2-1; 7 positions match TRBD1. This CDR3 contains 12 residues. V shed 5 bases, J shed 8 bases, and the junction held 3 bases outside the gene matches. Germline lookup yields CDR1 SNHLY and CDR2 FYNNEI. The CDR3 bases are TGTGCCAGCAGTAGGGACAGACATGAGCAGTTCTTC. Protein: CASSRDRHEQFF.

Only one count was recorded for this clone. V is TRBV29-1 and J is TRBJ1-1; D remains ambiguous. The V gene's germline CDR1 is SQVTM and CDR2 ANQGSEA. V lost 5 bases to trimming and J lost 4 bases, with 14 bases between them. This CDR3 is 13 amino acids long. The CDR3 reads CSVYSPGATEAFF. Written as DNA, the CDR3 is TGCAGCGTTTATTCTCCGGGAGCCACTGAAGCTTTCTTT.

This clone occurred a few times. The chain links TRBV3-1 (or the pseudogene TRBV3-2) to TRBJ1-5; maybe TRBD1 (5 bases). The germline V gene encodes CDR1 LGHDT and CDR2 YNNKEL (reference sequence). CDR3 length: 14 amino acids. Trimming shortened V by 4 bases and J by 4 bases, and 11 bases separated the two germline ends. CDR3 loop: CASSPAGTNQPQHF. The CDR3 DNA is TGTGCCAGCAGCCCTGCCGGGACTAATCAGCCCCAGCATTTT.

This sequence joins TRBV5-1 and TRBJ1-6, with D possibly matching TRBD1 (5 bases). CDR1 and CDR2 (germline): SGHRS, YFSETQ. V was shortened by 0 bases and J by 5 bases, with 6 bases between the two germline ends. The CDR3 spans 14 residues. This CDR3 reads CASSLGQHNSPLHF. The CDR3 DNA reads TGCGCCAGCAGCTTGGGACAGCATAATTCACCCCTCCACTTT.